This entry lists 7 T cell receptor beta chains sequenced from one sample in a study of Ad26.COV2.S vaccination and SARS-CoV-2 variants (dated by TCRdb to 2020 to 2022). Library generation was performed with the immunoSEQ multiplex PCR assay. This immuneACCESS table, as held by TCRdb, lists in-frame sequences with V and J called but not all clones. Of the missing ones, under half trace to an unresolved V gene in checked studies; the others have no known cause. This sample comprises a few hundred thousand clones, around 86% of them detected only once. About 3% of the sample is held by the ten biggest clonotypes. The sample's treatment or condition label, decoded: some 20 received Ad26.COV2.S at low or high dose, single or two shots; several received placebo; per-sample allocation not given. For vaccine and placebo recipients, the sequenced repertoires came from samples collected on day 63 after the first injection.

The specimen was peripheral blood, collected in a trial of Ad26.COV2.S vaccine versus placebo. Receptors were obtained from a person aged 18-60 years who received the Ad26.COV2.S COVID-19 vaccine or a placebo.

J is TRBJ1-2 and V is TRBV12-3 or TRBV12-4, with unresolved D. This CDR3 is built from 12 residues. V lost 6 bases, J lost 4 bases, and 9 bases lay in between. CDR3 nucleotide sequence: TGTGCCAGCAGCCTCCCTTTCTATGGCTACACCTTC. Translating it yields CASSLPFYGYTF.

The CDR3 nucleotides read TGTGCCAGCAGCCCGGACAGGGTCAATCAGCCCCAGCATTTT. It is translated as CASSPDRVNQPQHF. The chain carries TRBV7-9 and TRBJ1-5, with 8 bases that match TRBD1. V trimming: 5 bases; J trimming: 3 bases; junction bases outside the gene matches: 3. The CDR3 has 14 amino acids. Germline V gene sequence: CDR1 SEHNR, CDR2 FQNEAQ (reference sequence).

CDR3 residues: CASSWKGTPSYGYTF. DNA of the CDR3: TGTGCCAGCAGTTGGAAGGGAACCCCGAGCTATGGCTACACCTTC. The gene calls are TRBV5-8 and TRBJ1-2; D uncertain. CDR3 length: 15 amino acids. V lost 5 bases to trimming and J lost 4 bases, with 18 bases between them. The germline V gene has CDR1 SGHTS and CDR2 YDEGEE.

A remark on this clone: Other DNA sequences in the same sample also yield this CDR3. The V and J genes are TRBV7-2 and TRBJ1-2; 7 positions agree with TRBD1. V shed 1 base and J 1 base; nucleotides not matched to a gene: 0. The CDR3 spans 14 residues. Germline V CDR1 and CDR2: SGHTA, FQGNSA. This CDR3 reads CASSLGQGNYGYTF. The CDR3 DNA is TGTGCCAGCAGCTTAGGACAGGGTAACTATGGCTACACCTTC. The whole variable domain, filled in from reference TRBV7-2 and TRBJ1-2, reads GAGVSQSPSNKVTEKGKDVELRCDPISGHTALYWYRQSLGQGLEFLIYFQGNSAPDKSGLPSDRFSAERTGGSVSTLTIQRTQQEDSAVYLCASSLGQGNYGYTFGSGTRLTVV.

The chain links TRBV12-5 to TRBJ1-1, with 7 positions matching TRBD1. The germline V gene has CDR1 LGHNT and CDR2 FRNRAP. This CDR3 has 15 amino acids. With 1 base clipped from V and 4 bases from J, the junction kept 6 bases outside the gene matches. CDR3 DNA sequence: TGTGCTAGTGGTTTGGCCAGGACAGGTGGCACTGAAGCTTTCTTT. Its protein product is CASGLARTGGTEAFF.

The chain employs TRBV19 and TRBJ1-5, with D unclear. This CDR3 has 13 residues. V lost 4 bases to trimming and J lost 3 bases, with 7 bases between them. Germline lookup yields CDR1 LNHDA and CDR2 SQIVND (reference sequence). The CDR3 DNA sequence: TGTGCCAGTAGTACCCAGTACAATCAGCCCCAGCATTTT. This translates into CASSTQYNQPQHF.

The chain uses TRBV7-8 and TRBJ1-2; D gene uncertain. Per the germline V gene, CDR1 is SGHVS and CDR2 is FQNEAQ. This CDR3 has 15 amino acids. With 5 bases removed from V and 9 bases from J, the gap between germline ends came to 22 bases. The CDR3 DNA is TGTGCCAGCAGCCAACCTGACATGGCGGGCGTCAGCTACACCTTC. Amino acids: CASSQPDMAGVSYTF. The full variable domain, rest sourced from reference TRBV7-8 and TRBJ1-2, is GAGVSQSPRYKVAKRGQDVALRCDPISGHVSLFWYQQALGQGPEFLTYFQNEAQLDKSGLPSDRFFAERPEGSVSTLKIQRTQQEDSAVYLCASSQPDMAGVSYTFGSGTRLTVV.